This T cell receptor (beta chain) came from a study of T cell responses to AZD1222 COVID-19 vaccine. Profiling relied on immunoSEQ multiplex PCR, and the TCRdb table lists in-frame clones only, not all of them. The data hold more than 150,000 clones, with about 92% observed a single time. The CDR3 is 15 amino acids. CDR1 is KGHSH and CDR2 is LQKENI in the germline V gene. Trimming cost V 4 bases and J 6 bases; bases outside gene matches: 7. Sequences were derived from peripheral blood, sampled on day 0 of AZD1222 vaccination. The rearrangement links TRBV18 to TRBJ1-1; TRBD1 matches at 11 bases. This sequence was found in an adult in good health. The CDR3 DNA is TGTGCCAGCTCACGTCCTTGGACAGGGGGCCCTGAAGCTTTCTTT. Protein: CASSRPWTGGPEAFF. The full variable domain, its missing parts supplied by reference TRBV18 and TRBJ1-1, is NAGVMQNPRHLVRRRGQEARLRCSPMKGHSHVYWYRQLPEEGLKFMVYLQKENIIDESGMPKERFSAEFPKEGPSILRIQQVVRGDSAAYFCASSRPWTGGPEAFFGQGTRLTVV.